These 3 T cell receptor beta chains were all obtained from the same sample, sequenced in a study of T cell responses to AZD1222 COVID-19 vaccine (dated by TCRdb to the early 2020s). Receptor libraries were prepared by the immunoSEQ multiplex PCR assay. The immuneACCESS repertoire file appears here via TCRdb, limited to in-frame rearrangements. These files lack a portion of the clones; in checked studies, under half of the deficit traces to unresolved V genes, and the cause of the others is not known. The sample table lists 150,000 to 200,000 clones, approximately 94% of them with a count of one. The top ten hold 7.5% to 10% of the sample. The meaning of the sample's time point label: baseline before first vaccination. The starting material was peripheral blood, obtained on day 0 of AZD1222 vaccination. Receptors were obtained from an adult in good health.

V is TRBV7-8 and J is TRBJ2-7; 10 bases map to TRBD1. The ends lost 5 bases at V and 5 bases at J; junction bases unmatched: 15. This CDR3 comprises 17 residues. Germline V gene lookup returns CDR1 SGHVS and CDR2 FQNEAQ. DNA of the CDR3: TGTGCCAGCAGCCGAGCACGTAAGACCGGGACAGGGGACGAGCAGTACTTC. It encodes CASSRARKTGTGDEQYF.

For this clone: Other DNA variants within this sample encode the same CDR3. The chain is built from TRBV30 and TRBJ1-1, with TRBD1 matching over 7 bases. CDR3 length: 12 amino acids. V shed 4 bases and J 4 bases; nucleotides not matched to a gene: 3. Germline V gives CDR1 GTSNPN, CDR2 SVGIG (reference sequence). CDR3 loop: CAWNRGGTEAFF. CDR3 nucleotides: TGTGCCTGGAACAGGGGCGGCACTGAAGCTTTCTTT. Supplemented by reference TRBV30 and TRBJ1-1, the full variable domain reads SQTIHQWPATLVQPVGSPLSLECTVEGTSNPNLYWYRQAAGRGLQLLFYSVGIGQISSEVPQNLSASRPQDRQFILSSKKLLLSDSGFYLCAWNRGGTEAFFGQGTRLTVV.

The genes are TRBV2 and TRBJ1-5; 7 positions match TRBD1. The CDR3 spans 14 residues. Trimming cost V 4 bases and J 7 bases; bases outside gene matches: 7. Germline V gene data show CDR1 as SNHLY and CDR2 as FYNNEI. The CDR3 coding sequence is TGTGCCAGCAGTGGTCAGGGGGATGTACAGCCCCAGCATTTT. This encodes CASSGQGDVQPQHF.